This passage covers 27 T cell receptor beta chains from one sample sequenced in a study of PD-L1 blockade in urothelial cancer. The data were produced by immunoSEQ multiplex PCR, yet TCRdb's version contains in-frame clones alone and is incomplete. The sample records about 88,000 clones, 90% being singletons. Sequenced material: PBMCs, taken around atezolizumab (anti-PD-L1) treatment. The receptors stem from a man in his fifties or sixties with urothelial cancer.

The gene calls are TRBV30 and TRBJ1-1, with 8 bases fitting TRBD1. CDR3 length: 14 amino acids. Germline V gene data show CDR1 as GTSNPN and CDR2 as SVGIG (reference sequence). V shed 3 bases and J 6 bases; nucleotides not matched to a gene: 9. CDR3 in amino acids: CAWSLDREVSEAFF. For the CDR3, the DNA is TGTGCCTGGAGCTTGGACAGGGAAGTTTCTGAAGCTTTCTTT.

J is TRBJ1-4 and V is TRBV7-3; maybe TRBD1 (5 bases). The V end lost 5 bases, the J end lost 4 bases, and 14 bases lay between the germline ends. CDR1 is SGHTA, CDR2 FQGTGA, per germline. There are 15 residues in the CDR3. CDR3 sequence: CASSPRGGHNEKLFF. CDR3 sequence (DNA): TGTGCCAGCAGCCCCCGGGGAGGACATAATGAAAAACTGTTTTTT.

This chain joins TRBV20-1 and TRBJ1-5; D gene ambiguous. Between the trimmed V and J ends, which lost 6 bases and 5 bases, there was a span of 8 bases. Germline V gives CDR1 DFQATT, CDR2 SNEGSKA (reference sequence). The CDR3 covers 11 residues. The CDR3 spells CSAGEYQPQHF. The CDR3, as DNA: TGCAGTGCGGGCGAGTATCAGCCCCAGCATTTT.

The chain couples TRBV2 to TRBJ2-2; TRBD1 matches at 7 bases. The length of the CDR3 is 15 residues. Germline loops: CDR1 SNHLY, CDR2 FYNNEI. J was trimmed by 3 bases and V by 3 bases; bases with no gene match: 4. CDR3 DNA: TGTGCCAGCAGTGAGCAGACAGGGCACACCGGGGAGCTGTTTTTT. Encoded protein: CASSEQTGHTGELFF.

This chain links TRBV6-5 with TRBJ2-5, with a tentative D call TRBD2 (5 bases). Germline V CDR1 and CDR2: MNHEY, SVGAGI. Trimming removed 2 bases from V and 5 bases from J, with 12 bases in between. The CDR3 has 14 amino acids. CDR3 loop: CASSYDYVSETQYF. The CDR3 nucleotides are TGTGCCAGCAGTTACGACTATGTATCGGAGACCCAGTACTTC.

CDR3 bases: TGTGCCAGCAGAAGGGACAGGGGACGCGAGCAGTACTTC. Residues: CASRRDRGREQYF. V is TRBV6-1 and J is TRBJ2-7; TRBD1 aligns across 10 bases. This CDR3 comprises 13 residues. J was trimmed by 6 bases and V by 6 bases; bases with no gene match: 5. CDR1 is MNHNS, CDR2 SASEGT, per germline.

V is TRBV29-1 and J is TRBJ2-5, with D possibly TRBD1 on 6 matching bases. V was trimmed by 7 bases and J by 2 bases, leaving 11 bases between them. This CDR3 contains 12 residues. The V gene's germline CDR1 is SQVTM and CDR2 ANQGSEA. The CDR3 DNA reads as TGCAGCGGGACACAGGGTCAAGAGACCCAGTACTTC. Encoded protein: CSGTQGQETQYF.

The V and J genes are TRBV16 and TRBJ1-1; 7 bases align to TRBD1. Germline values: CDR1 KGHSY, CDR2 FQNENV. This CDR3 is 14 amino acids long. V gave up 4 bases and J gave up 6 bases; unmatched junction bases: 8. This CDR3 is CASSLRDRVAEAFF. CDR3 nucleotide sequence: TGTGCCAGCAGCCTTAGAGACAGGGTCGCTGAAGCTTTCTTT.

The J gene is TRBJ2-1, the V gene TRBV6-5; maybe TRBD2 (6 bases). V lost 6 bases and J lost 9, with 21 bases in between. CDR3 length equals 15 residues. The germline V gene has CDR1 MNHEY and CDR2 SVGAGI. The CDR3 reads CASRPRGSGIGEQFF. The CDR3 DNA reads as TGTGCCAGCAGGCCTCGTGGTAGCGGAATCGGTGAGCAGTTCTTC.

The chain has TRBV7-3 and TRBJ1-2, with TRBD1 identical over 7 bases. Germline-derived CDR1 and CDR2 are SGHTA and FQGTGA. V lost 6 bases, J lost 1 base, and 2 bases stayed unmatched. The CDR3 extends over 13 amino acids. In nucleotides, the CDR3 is TGTGCCAGCAGGGGGGACAGTAACTATGGCTACACCTTC. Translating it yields CASRGDSNYGYTF.

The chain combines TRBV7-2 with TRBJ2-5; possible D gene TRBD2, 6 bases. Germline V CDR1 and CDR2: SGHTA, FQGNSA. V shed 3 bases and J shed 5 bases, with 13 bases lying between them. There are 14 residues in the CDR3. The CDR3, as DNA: TGTGCCAGCAGCTTTCAAGCGGGCGGTGAGACCCAGTACTTC. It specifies CASSFQAGGETQYF.

CDR3 nucleotide sequence: TGTGCCAGCGAGGTGGCGGGCGAGCAGTACTTC. Translation: CASEVAGEQYF. The rearrangement uses TRBV5-6 and TRBJ2-7; a weak D match, TRBD2 (5 bases). Germline V CDR1 and CDR2: SGHDT, YYEEEE. Trimming left V 7 bases short and J 6 bases short, with 11 bases between. The CDR3 spans 11 residues.

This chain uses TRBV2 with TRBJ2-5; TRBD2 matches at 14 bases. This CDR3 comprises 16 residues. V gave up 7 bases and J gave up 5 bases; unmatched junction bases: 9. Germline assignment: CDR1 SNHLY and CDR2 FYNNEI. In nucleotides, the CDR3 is TGTGCCAGCACTGCCGGGACTAGCGGGAGTTTTGAGACCCAGTACTTC. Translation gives CASTAGTSGSFETQYF.

Here the CDR3 DNA reads TGTGCCAGCAGCGCCGGACAGGGGAACACAGATACGCAGTATTTT. This codes for CASSAGQGNTDTQYF. The J gene is TRBJ2-3, the V gene TRBV9; 9 nucleotides align to TRBD1. J lost 2 bases, V lost 3 bases, and 4 bases had no gene match. CDR1 and CDR2 from the germline V gene are SGDLS and YYNGEE. The CDR3 totals 15 residues. The full variable domain, in which reference TRBV9 and TRBJ2-3 provide the parts outside the CDR3, is DSGVTQTPKHLITATGQRVTLRCSPRSGDLSVYWYQQSLDQGLQFLIQYYNGEERAKGNILERFSAQQFPDLHSELNLSSLELGDSALYFCASSAGQGNTDTQYFGPGTRLTVL.

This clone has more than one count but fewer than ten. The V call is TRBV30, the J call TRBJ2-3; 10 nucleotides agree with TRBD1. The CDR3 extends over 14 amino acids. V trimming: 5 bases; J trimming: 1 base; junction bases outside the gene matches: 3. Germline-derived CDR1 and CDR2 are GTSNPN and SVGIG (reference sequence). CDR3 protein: CAWAGTGGTDTQYF. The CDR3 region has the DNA TGTGCCTGGGCCGGGACAGGGGGCACAGATACGCAGTATTTT.

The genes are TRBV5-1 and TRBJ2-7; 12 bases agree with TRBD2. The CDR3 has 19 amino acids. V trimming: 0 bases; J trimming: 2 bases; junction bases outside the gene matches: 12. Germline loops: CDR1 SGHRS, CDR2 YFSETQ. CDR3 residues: CASSLDLAGGTPHTYEQYF. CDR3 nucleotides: TGCGCCAGCAGCTTGGATCTAGCGGGGGGGACGCCACACACCTACGAGCAGTACTTC.

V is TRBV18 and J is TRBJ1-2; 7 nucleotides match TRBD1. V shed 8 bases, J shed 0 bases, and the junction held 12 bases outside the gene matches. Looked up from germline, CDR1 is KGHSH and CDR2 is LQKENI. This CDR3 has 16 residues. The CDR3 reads CASPPGGQAANYGYTF. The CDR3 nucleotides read TGTGCCAGCCCCCCAGGCGGACAGGCAGCTAACTATGGCTACACCTTC.

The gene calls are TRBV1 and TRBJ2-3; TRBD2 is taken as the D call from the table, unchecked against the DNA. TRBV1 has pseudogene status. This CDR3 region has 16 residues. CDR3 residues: CTSSQDGRDRRDTQYF. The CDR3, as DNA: TGCACCAGCAGCCAAGACGGGCGGGACCGACGAGATACGCAGTATTTT.

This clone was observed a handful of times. The CDR3 loop is CASSSTRVYEQYF. In DNA, the CDR3 is TGTGCCAGCAGCTCCACCCGCGTGTACGAGCAGTACTTC. This chain uses TRBV7-2 with TRBJ2-7; D ambiguous. Germline loops: CDR1 SGHTA, CDR2 FQGNSA. The CDR3 has 13 amino acids. V was trimmed by 4 bases and J by 4 bases, leaving 11 bases between them.

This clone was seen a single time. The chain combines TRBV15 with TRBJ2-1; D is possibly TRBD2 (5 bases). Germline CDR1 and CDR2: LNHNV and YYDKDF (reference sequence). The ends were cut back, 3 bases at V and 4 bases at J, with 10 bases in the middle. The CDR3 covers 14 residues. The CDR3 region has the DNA TGTGCCACCAGCAGCCGGGATCCATACAATGAGCAGTTCTTC. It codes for CATSSRDPYNEQFF.

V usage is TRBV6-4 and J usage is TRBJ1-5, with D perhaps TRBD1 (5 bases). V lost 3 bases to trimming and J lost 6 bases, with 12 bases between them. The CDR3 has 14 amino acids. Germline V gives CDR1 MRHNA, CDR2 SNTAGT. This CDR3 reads CASSEAGNSQPQHF. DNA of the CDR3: TGTGCCAGCAGTGAAGCAGGGAACAGTCAGCCCCAGCATTTT.

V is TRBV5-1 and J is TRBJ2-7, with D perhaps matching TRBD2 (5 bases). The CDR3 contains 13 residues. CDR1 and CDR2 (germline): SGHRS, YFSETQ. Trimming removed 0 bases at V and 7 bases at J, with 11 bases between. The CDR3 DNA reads TGCGCCAGCAGCTTGGCACATACGGGAGAGCAGTACTTC. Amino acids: CASSLAHTGEQYF.

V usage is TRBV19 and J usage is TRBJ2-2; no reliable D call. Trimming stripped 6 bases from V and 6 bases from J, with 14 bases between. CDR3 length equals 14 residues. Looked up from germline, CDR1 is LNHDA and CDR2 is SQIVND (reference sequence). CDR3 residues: CASSLVFGPGELFF. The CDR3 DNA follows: TGTGCCAGTAGCCTCGTGTTTGGGCCCGGGGAGCTGTTTTTT.

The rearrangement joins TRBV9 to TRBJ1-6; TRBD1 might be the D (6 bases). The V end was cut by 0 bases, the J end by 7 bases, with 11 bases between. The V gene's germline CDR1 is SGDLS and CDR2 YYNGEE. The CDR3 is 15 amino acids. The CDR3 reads CASSVGTAPNSPLHF. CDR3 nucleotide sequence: TGTGCCAGCAGCGTAGGGACAGCGCCAAATTCACCCCTCCACTTT.

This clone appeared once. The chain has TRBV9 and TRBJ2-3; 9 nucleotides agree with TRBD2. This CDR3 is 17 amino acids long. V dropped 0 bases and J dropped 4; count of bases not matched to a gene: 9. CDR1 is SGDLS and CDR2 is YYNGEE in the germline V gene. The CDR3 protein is CASSVGGTSLVADTQYF. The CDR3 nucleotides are TGTGCCAGCAGCGTAGGGGGGACTAGCTTGGTGGCAGATACGCAGTATTTT.

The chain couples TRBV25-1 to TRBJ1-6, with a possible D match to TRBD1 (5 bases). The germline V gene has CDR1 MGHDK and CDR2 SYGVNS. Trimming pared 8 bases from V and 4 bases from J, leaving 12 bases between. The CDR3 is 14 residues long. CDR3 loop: CASGRDGYNSPLHF. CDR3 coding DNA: TGTGCCAGCGGGAGGGACGGATATAATTCACCCCTCCACTTT.

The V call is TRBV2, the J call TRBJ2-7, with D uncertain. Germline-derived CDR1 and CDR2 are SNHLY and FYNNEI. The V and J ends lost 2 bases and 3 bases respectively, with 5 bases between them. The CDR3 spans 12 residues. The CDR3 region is CASSEYNYEQYF. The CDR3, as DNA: TGTGCCAGCAGTGAATACAACTACGAGCAGTACTTC.